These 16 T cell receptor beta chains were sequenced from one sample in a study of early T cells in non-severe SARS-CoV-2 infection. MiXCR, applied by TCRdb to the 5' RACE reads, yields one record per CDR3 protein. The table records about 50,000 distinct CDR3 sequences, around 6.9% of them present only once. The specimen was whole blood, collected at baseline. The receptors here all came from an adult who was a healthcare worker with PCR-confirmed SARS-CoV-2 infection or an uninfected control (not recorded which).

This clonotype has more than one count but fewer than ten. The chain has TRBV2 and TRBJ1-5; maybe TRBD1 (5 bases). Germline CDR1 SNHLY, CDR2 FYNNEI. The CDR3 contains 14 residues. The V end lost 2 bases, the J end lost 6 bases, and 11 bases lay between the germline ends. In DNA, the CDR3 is TGTGCCAGCAGTGAAAGTAGGGGACTTCAGCCCCAGCATTTT. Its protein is CASSESRGLQPQHF.

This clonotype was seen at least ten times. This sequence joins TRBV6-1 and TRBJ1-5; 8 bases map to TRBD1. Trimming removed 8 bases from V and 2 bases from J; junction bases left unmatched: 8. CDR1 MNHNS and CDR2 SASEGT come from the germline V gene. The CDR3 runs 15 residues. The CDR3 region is CASETGAVGNQPQHF. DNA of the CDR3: TGTGCCAGCGAGACAGGGGCCGTCGGCAATCAGCCCCAGCATTTT.

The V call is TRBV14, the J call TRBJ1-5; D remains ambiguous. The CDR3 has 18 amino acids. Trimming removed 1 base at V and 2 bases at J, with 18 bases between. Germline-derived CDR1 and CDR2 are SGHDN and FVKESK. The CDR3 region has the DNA TGTGCCAGCAGCCAAGCGGACTTAATGTTTAGTGGCAATCAGCCCCAGCATTTT. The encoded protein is CASSQADLMFSGNQPQHF.

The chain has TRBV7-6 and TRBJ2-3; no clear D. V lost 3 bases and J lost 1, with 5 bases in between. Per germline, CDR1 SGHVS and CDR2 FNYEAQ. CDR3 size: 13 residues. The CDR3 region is CASSFSGTDTQYF. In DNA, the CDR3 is TGTGCCAGCAGCTTTAGTGGCACAGATACGCAGTATTTT.

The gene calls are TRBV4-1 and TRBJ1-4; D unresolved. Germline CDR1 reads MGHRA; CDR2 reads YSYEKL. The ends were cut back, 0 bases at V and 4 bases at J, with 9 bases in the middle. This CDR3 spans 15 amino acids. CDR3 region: CASSQDTAYNEKLFF. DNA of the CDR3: TGCGCCAGCAGCCAAGATACAGCATATAATGAAAAACTGTTTTTT.

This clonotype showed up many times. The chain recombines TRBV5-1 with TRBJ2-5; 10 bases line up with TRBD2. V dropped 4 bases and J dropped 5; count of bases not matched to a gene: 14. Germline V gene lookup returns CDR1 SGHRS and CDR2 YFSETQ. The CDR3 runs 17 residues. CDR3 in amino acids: CASSIVLGTTSGETQYF. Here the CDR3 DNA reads TGCGCCAGCAGCATTGTTTTGGGCACGACTAGCGGGGAGACCCAGTACTTC. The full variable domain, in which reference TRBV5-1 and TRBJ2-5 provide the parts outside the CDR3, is KAGVTQTPRYLIKTRGQQVTLSCSPISGHRSVSWYQQTPGQGLQFLFEYFSETQRNKGNFPGRFSGRQFSNSRSEMNVSTLELGDSALYLCASSIVLGTTSGETQYFGPGTRLLVL.

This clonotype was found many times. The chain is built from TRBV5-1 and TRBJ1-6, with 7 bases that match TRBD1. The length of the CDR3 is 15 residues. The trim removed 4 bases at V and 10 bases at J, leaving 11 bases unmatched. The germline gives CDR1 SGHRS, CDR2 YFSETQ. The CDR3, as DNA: TGCGCCAGCAGCCCACTGGACAGGTTGGAATCACCCCTCCACTTT. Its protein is CASSPLDRLESPLHF. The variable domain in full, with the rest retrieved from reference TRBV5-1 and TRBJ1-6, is KAGVTQTPRYLIKTRGQQVTLSCSPISGHRSVSWYQQTPGQGLQFLFEYFSETQRNKGNFPGRFSGRQFSNSRSEMNVSTLELGDSALYLCASSPLDRLESPLHFGNGTRLTVT.

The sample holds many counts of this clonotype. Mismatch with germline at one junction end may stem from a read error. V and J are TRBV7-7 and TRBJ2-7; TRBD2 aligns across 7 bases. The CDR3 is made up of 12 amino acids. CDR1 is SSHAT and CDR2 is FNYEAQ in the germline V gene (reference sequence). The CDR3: CASSLAGGEQYF. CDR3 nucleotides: TGTGCTAGCAGCTTAGCGGGTGGGGAGCAGTACTTC.

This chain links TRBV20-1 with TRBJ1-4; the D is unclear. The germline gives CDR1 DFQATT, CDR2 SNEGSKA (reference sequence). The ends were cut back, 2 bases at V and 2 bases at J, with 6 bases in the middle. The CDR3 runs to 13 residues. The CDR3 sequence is CSARPGTNEKLFF. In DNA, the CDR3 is TGCAGTGCTAGACCCGGGACTAATGAAAAACTGTTTTTT.

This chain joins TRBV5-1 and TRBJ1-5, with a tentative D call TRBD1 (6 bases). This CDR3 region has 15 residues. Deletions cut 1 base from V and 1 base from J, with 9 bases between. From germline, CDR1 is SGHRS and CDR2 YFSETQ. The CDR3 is CASSLWGASNQPQHF. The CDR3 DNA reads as TGCGCCAGCAGCTTGTGGGGGGCCAGCAATCAGCCCCAGCATTTT.

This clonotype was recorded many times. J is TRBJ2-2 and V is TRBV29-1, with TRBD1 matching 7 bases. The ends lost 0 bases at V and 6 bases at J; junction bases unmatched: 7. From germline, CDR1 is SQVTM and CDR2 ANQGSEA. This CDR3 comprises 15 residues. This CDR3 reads CSVEDTQGLAGELFF. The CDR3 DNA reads TGCAGCGTTGAAGATACACAGGGGTTGGCCGGGGAGCTGTTTTTT.

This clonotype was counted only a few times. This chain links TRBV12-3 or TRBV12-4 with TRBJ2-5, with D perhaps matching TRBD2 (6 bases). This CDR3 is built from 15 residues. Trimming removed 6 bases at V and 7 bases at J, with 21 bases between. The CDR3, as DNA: TGTGCCAGCAGCTTCGCAGGGCACGAGGGAGGGACCCAGTACTTC. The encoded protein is CASSFAGHEGGTQYF.

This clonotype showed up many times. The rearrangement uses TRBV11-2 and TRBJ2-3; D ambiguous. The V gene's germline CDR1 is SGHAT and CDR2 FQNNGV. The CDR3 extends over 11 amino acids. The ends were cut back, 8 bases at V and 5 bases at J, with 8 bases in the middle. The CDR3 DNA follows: TGTGCCAGCTCCCAAGGAGATACGCAGTATTTT. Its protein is CASSQGDTQYF.

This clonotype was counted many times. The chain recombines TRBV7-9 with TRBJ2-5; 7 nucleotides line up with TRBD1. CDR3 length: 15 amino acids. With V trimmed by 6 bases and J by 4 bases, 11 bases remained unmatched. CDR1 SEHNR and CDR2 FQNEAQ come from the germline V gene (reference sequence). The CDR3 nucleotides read TGTGCCAGCAGGACACCGGGACAGAGGGGAGAGACCCAGTACTTC. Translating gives CASRTPGQRGETQYF.

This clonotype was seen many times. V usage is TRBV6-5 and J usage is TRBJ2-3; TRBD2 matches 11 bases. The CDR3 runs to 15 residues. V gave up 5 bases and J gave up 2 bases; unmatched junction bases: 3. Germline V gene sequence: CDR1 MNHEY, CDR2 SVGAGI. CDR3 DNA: TGTGCCAGCAGTCCGACTAGCGGGGACACAGATACGCAGTATTTT. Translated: CASSPTSGDTDTQYF.

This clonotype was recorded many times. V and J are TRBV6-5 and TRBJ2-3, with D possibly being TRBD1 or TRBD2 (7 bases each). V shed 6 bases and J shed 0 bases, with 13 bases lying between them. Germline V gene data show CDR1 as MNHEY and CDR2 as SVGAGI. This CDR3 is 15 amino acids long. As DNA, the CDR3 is TGTGCCAGCAGCTCAGGGGGGGACAGCACAGATACGCAGTATTTT. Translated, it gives CASSSGGDSTDTQYF.